This is a list of T cell receptor beta chains from one sample in a study of cytomegalovirus exposure and HLA in healthy donors. TCRdb keeps only in-frame clones here, not all; method: immunoSEQ multiplex PCR. The sample consists of 140,000 to 150,000 clones, about 74% of them appearing once. Sequenced input: PBMCs. Receptor source: a man aged 35 to 55 in good health and CMV-seropositive. CDR3s leave out the opening cysteine and the closing phenylalanine or tryptophan. The D gene is left open where the match is weak. A clone size is listed for some rows: how often the clone was seen (once, few, many), or a class if it is expanded.

TRBJ2-1 | NA | NA | TRBV7-9 | ASSRGGGGNEQF
TRBJ2-7 | once | NA | TRBV28 | ASTDSHYEQY
TRBJ2-2 | NA | NA | TRBV7-9 | SSSLRGQNSPGELF
TRBJ2-1 | NA | NA | TRBV27 | ASSNSGSSYNEQF
TRBJ1-2 | NA | NA | TRBV30 | AWSPGRAPYGYT
TRBJ2-2 | NA | TRBD1 | TRBV4-1 | ASSLGQGGVTGELF
TRBJ2-2 | NA | NA | TRBV21-1 | ASGRLTGELF
TRBJ2-1 | once | NA | TRBV20-1 | SAPLAREQF
TRBJ2-2 | NA | NA | TRBV2 | ASVAGSNTGELF
TRBJ2-3 | NA | NA | TRBV28 | ASSQRTSTDTQY
TRBJ2-5 | once | TRBD1 | TRBV4-1 | ASSQEGQGRVETQY
NA | NA | NA | TRBV5-6 | ASSLSGLFYEQY
TRBJ2-7 | NA | TRBD2 | TRBV27 | ASSLTSGAYEQY
TRBJ2-1 | NA | NA | TRBV7-3 | ASSLPSSNEQF
NA | NA | TRBD2 | TRBV9 | ASSPRTSGGEQY
TRBJ2-7 | NA | TRBD1 | TRBV7-9 | ASSPNWWTGGGYEQY
TRBJ1-1 | NA | NA | TRBV5-1 | ASSLGSAMNTEAF
TRBJ2-3 | NA | TRBD1 | TRBV10-3 | AIARQGSADTQY
TRBJ2-7 | once | NA | TRBV30 | AWSMGRHGEQY
TRBJ2-1 | NA | TRBD2 | TRBV6-5 | ATRGGAEQF
TRBJ2-7 | NA | TRBD2 | TRBV7-9 | ASSFRKAGEDEQY
TRBJ1-1 | NA | TRBD1 | TRBV11-2 | ASSFWGQGVDTEAF
TRBJ1-5 | NA | NA | TRBV6-1 | ASRPNSQQPQH
TRBJ1-2 | NA | TRBD1 | TRBV5-1 | ASSFGQGDGYT
TRBJ2-7 | NA | TRBD2 | TRBV27 | ASSPRGDSYEQY
TRBJ2-7 | NA | NA | TRBV7-8 | ASSEGQVYEQY
TRBJ2-1 | NA | TRBD2 | TRBV4-2 | ASSPSTSGRNNEQF
TRBJ2-5 | NA | TRBD1 | TRBV13 | ASSAGQGAGETQY
TRBJ1-2 | once | TRBD1 | TRBV27 | ASNTGARNYGYT
TRBJ2-7 | few | NA | TRBV7-2 | ASSGGNSYSYEQY
TRBJ2-3 | NA | NA | TRBV11-2 | ASSPSRDTQY
TRBJ2-5 | NA | NA | TRBV28 | ASSEGRRETQY
TRBJ2-4 | few | NA | TRBV6-5 | ASSYSALAKNIQY
TRBJ2-5 | NA | TRBD1 | TRBV5-4 | ASSFGQGVETQY
TRBJ2-1 | NA | TRBD2 | TRBV7-9 | ASSLSGGEQF
NA | NA | TRBD2 | TRBV13 | ASSLLAGGPGGHEQY
TRBJ2-7 | NA | TRBD1 | TRBV29-1 | SVAGTGYYEQY
TRBJ2-2 | NA | TRBD1 | TRBV18 | ASSVAGGADGELF
TRBJ2-5 | NA | TRBD2 | TRBV27 | ASSIGTSGSRETQY
TRBJ2-5 | NA | TRBD1 | TRBV27 | ASSPGDSHQETQY
TRBJ2-3 | NA | NA | TRBV6-6 | ASGPNYTQY
TRBJ1-3 | once | NA | TRBV7-9 | ASSLIDQGGNTIY
TRBJ2-7 | NA | NA | TRBV7-2 | ASSRGPGDYEQY
TRBJ2-5 | NA | NA | TRBV10-2 | ASSPGRETQY
TRBJ2-3 | NA | NA | TRBV7-2 | ASSLGDRKSDTQY
TRBJ2-1 | once | NA | TRBV7-2 | ASSSGHYNEQF
TRBJ1-4 | NA | TRBD1 | TRBV4-1 | ASSQAGTATNEKLF
TRBJ2-2 | once | TRBD1 | TRBV27 | ASSFTPGQGNLGELF
TRBJ2-7 | NA | NA | TRBV7-8 | ASSFSRAPQY
TRBJ2-3 | few | NA | TRBV4-3 | ASSQDSGQGLTDTQY
TRBJ2-2 | NA | TRBD2 | TRBV6-5 | ASRGLDTGELF
TRBJ2-2 | few | TRBD2 | TRBV9 | ASSVEAGGRSGELF
NA | once | TRBD2 | TRBV19 | ASWDRTSGSYEQY
TRBJ2-3 | many | NA | TRBV25-1 | ASSRPEISDTQY
TRBJ2-5 | NA | NA | TRBV5-1 | ASSLAGDVQETQY